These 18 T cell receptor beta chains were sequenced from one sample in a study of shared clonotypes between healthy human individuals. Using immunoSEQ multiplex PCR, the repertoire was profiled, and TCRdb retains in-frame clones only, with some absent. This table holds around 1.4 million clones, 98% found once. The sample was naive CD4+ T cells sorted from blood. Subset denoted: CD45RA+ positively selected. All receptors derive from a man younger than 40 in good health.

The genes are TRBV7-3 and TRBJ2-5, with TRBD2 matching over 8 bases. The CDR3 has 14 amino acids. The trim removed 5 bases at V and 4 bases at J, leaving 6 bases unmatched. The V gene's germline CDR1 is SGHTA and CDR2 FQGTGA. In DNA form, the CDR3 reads TGTGCCAGCAGCCAGGGGAGCGGGGGAGAGACCCAGTACTTC. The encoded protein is CASSQGSGGETQYF.

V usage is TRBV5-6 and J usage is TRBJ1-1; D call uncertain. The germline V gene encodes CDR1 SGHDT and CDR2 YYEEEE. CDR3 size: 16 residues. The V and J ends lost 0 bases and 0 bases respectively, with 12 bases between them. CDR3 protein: CASSLVLGRMNTEAFF. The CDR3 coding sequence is TGTGCCAGCAGCTTGGTATTGGGGAGAATGAACACTGAAGCTTTCTTT.

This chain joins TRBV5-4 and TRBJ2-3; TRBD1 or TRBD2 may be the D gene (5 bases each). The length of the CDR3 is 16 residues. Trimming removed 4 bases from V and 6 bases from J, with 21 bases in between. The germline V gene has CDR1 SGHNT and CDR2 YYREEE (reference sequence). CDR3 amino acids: CASSKRGSRDGDTQYF. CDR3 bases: TGTGCCAGCAGCAAACGGGGAAGCAGGGACGGGGATACGCAGTATTTT.

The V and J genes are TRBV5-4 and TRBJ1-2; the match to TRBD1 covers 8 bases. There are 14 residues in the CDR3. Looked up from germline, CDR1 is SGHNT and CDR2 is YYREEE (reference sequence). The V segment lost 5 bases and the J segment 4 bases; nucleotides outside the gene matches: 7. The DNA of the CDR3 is TGTGCCAGCAGGGCACAGGGGGGCGTCTATGGCTACACCTTC. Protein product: CASRAQGGVYGYTF.

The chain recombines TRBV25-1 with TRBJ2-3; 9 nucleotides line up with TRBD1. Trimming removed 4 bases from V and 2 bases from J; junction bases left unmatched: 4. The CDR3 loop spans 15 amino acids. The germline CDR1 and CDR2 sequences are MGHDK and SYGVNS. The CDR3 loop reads CASSVGDRVTDTQYF. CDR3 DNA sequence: TGTGCCAGCAGTGTGGGGGACAGGGTCACAGATACGCAGTATTTT.

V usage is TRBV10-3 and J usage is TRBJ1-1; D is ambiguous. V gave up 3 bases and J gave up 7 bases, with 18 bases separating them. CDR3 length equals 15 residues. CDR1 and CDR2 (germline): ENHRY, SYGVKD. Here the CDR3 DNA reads TGTGCCATCAGTGATAAGACGTTCAGGTCGGGTGAAGCTTTCTTT. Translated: CAISDKTFRSGEAFF.

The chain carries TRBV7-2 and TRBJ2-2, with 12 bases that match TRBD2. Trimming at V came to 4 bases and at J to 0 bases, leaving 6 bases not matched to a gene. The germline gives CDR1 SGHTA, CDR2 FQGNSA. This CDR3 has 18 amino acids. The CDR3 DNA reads TGTGCCAGCAGCTCGCTAGCGGGAGGGGGCGCGAACACCGGGGAGCTGTTTTTT. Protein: CASSSLAGGGANTGELFF.

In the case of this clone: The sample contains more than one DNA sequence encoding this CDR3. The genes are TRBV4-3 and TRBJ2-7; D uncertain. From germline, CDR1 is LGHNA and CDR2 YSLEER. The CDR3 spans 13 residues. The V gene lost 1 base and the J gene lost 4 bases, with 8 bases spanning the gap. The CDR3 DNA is TGCGCCAGCAGCCAAGGCCCTCTTTACGAGCAGTACTTC. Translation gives CASSQGPLYEQYF.

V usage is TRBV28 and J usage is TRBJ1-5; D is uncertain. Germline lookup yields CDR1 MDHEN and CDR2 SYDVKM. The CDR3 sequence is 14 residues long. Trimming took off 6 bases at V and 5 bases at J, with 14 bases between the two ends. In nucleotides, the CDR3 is TGTGCCAGCAGCCAGGCGCCGGGAGATCAGCCCCAGCATTTT. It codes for CASSQAPGDQPQHF.

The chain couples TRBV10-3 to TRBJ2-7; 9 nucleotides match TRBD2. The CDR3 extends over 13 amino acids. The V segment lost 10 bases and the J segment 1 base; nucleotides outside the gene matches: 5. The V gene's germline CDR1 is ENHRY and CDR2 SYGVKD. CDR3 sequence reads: CASNSGRSYEQYF. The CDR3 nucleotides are TGTGCCAGCAATAGCGGGAGATCCTACGAGCAGTACTTC.

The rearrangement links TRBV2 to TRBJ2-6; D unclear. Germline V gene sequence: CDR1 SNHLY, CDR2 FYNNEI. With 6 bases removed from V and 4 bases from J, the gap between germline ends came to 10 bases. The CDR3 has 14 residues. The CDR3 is CASSLRPGANVLTF. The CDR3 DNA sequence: TGTGCCAGCAGCCTTCGTCCCGGGGCCAACGTCCTGACTTTC.

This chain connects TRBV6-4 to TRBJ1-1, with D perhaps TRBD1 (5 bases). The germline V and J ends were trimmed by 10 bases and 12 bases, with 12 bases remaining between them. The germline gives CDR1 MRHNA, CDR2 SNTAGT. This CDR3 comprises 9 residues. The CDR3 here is CANLRGTFF. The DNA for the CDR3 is TGTGCCAATCTCCGGGGGACTTTCTTT.

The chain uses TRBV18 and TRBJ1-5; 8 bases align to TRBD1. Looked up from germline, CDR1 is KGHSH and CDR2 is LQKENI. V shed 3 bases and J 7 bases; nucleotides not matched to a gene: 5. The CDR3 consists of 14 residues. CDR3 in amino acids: CASSPYRGEQPQHF. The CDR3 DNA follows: TGTGCCAGCTCACCTTACAGGGGGGAGCAGCCCCAGCATTTT.

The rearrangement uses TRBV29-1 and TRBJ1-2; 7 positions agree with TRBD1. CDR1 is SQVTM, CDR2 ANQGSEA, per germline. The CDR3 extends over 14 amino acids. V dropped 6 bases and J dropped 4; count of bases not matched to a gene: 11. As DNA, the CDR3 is TGCAGCGTGAGGTCCCCGGGACAGATCTATGGCTACACCTTC. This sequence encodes CSVRSPGQIYGYTF. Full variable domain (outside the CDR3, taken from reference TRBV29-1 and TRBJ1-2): SAVISQKPSRDICQRGTSLTIQCQVDSQVTMMFWYRQQPGQSLTLIATANQGSEATYESGFVIDKFPISRPNLTFSTLTVSNMSPEDSSIYLCSVRSPGQIYGYTFGSGTRLTVV.

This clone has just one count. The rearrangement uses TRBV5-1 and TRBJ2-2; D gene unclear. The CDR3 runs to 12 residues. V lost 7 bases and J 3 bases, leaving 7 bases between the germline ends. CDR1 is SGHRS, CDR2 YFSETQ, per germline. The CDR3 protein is CASVRDTGELFF. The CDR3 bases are TGCGCCAGCGTAAGGGACACCGGGGAGCTGTTTTTT.

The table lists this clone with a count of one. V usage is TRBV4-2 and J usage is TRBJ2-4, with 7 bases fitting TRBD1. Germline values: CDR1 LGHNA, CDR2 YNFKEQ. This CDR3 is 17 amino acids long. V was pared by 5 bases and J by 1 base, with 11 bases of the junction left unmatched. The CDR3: CASSEKTGMLAKNIQYF. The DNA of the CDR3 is TGTGCCAGCAGCGAAAAGACAGGGATGTTGGCCAAAAACATTCAGTACTTC.

This CDR3 reads CASSKRGRGDQPQHF. In DNA, the CDR3 is TGTGCCAGCAGCAAGAGGGGCAGGGGGGATCAGCCCCAGCATTTT. The rearrangement links TRBV7-7 to TRBJ1-5; TRBD1 agrees at 7 bases. The CDR3 is 15 residues long. CDR1 and CDR2 from the germline V gene are SSHAT and FNYEAQ (reference sequence). V lost 5 bases to trimming and J lost 5 bases; unmatched junction nucleotides: 9.

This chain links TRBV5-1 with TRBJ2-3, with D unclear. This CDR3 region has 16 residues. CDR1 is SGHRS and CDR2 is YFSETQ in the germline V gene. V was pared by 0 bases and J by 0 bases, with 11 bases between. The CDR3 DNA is TGCGCCAGCAGCTTGGCCATAGTCTGGAGCACAGATACGCAGTATTTT. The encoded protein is CASSLAIVWSTDTQYF.